The sequence of this TCR beta chain was determined in a study of CD8+ T cells in alopecia areata. It was from PBMCs that CD4+ and CD8+ T cells were sorted. The sequencing template was cDNA reverse transcribed from extracted RNA. Assay: immunoSEQ multiplex PCR; the TCRdb copy retains only in-frame clones and omits some. The sample has approximately 180,000 clones, roughly 66% seen once. This specimen consisted of CD8+ T cells sorted from blood, obtained at week 0. The TCR sequence derives from a human donor with alopecia areata.

In DNA, the CDR3 is TGCGCCAGCAGCCAAGGGTATCAAGGGGCTCAAGAGACCCAGTACTTC. Encoded protein: CASSQGYQGAQETQYF. This sequence joins TRBV4-1 and TRBJ2-5, with D possibly matching TRBD1 (5 bases). The ends were cut back, 1 base at V and 2 bases at J, with 14 bases in the middle. The germline CDR1 and CDR2 sequences are MGHRA and YSYEKL. The CDR3 has 16 residues.